This T cell receptor (beta chain) was recovered during a study of regulatory T cells. Study-wide points: Patient CD8+ T cells trended nonsignificantly toward lower Shannon entropy than control CD8+ cells. In patients, unique TRB V-J pairs were restricted and V/J usage skewed, especially in Tregs.

Turning to this clone: The antigen is undetermined.

Amplification used 52 TRBV primers and 13 TRBJ primers. Sequencing was performed with immunoSEQ multiplex PCR; in TCRdb, only in-frame clones are kept and a portion is missing. Here the sample spans approximately 15,000 clones, roughly 90% being singletons. The V and J ends lost 3 bases and 1 base, in that order; junction bases with no gene match: 10. Germline V lookup: CDR1 MDHEN, CDR2 SYDVKM. The CDR3 totals 17 residues. Patients, 2 to 39 years old, had expanded memory T-cell proportions. This chain links TRBV28 with TRBJ1-1; 8 positions agree with TRBD1. Sequences were obtained from CD8+ T cells sorted from blood. The clonotype originates from a young adult with CD3G deficiency. CDR3 nucleotides: TGTGCCAGCAGTTTCCGTCCCGACAGGGGCTCGAACACTGAAGCTTTCTTT. This translates into CASSFRPDRGSNTEAFF.